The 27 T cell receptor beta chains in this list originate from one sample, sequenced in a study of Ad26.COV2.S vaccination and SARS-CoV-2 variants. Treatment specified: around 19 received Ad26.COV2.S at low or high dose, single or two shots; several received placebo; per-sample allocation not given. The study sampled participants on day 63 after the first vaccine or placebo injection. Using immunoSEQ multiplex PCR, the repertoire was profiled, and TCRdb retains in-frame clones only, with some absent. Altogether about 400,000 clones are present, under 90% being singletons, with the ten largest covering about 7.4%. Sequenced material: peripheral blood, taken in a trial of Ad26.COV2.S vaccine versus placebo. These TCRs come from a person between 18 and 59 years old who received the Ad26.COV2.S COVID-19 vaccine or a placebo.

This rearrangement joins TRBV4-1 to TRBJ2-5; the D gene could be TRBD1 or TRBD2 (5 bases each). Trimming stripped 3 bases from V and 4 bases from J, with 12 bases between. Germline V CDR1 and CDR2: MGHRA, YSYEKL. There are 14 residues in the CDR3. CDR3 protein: CASSQGQAVETQYF. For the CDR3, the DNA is TGCGCCAGCAGCCAGGGGCAAGCGGTAGAGACCCAGTACTTC.

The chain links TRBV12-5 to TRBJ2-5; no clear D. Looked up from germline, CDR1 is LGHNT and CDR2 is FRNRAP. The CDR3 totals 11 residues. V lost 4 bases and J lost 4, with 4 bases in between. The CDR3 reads CASGSRETQYF. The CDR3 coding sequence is TGTGCTAGTGGTTCTAGAGAGACCCAGTACTTC.

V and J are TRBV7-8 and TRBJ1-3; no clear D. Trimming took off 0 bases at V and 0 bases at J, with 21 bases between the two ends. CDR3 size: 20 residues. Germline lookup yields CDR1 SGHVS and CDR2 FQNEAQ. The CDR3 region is CASSLADQIGRPISGNTIYF. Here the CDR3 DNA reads TGTGCCAGCAGCTTAGCGGACCAAATTGGACGGCCGATCTCTGGAAACACCATATATTTT. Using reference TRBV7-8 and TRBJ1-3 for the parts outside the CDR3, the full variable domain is GAGVSQSPRYKVAKRGQDVALRCDPISGHVSLFWYQQALGQGPEFLTYFQNEAQLDKSGLPSDRFFAERPEGSVSTLKIQRTQQEDSAVYLCASSLADQIGRPISGNTIYFGEGSWLTVV.

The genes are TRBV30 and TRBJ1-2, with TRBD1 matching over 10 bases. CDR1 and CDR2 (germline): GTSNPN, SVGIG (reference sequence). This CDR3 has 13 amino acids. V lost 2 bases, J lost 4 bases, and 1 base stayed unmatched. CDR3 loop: CAWSRDRGYGYTF. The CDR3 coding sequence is TGTGCCTGGAGTCGGGACAGGGGCTATGGCTACACCTTC.

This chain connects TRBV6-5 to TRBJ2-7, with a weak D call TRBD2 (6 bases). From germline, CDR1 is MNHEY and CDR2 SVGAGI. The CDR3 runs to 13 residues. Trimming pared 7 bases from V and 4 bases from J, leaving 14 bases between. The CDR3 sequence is CASKGGGRYEQYF. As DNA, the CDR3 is TGTGCCAGCAAGGGTGGGGGGAGATACGAGCAGTACTTC.

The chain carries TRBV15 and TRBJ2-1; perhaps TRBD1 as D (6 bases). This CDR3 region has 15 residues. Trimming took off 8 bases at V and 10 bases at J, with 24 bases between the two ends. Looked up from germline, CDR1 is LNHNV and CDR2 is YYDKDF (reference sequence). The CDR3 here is CATLDAGTPGTEQFF. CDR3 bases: TGTGCCACCTTGGACGCCGGGACACCGGGTACGGAGCAGTTCTTC.

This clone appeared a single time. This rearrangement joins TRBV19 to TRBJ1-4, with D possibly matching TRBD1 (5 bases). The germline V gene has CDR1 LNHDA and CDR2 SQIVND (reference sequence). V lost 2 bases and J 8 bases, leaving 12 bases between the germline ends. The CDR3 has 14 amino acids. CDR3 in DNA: TGTGCCAGTAGTATAAGAGGGGTGGAAGAAAAACTGTTTTTT. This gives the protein CASSIRGVEEKLFF.

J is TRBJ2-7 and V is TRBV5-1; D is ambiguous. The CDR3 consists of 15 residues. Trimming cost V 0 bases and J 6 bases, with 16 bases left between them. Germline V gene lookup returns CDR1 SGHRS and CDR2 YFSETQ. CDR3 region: CASSLDGSVASEQYF. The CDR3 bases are TGCGCCAGCAGCTTGGATGGAAGCGTGGCCTCCGAGCAGTACTTC. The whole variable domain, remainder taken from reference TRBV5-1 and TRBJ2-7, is KAGVTQTPRYLIKTRGQQVTLSCSPISGHRSVSWYQQTPGQGLQFLFEYFSETQRNKGNFPGRFSGRQFSNSRSEMNVSTLELGDSALYLCASSLDGSVASEQYFGPGTRLTVT.

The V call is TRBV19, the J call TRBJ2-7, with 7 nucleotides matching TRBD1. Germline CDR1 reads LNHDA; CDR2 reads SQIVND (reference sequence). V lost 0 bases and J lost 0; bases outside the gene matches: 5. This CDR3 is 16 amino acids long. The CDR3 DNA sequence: TGTGCCAGTAGTATAGATCCGGGACAGAGCTCCTACGAGCAGTACTTC. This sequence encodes CASSIDPGQSSYEQYF.

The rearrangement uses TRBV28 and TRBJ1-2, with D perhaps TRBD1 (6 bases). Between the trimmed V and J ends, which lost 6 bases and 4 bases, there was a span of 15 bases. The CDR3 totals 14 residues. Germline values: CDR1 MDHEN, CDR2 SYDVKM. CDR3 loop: CASRPFEGVYGYTF. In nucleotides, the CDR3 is TGTGCCAGCAGACCTTTTGAGGGGGTCTATGGCTACACCTTC.

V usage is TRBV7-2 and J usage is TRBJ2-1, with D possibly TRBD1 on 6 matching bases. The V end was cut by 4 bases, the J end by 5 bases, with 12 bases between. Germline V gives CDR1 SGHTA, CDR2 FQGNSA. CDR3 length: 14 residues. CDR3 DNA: TGTGCCAGCAGCTATCAGAGGGGGAACAATGAGCAGTTCTTC. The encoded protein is CASSYQRGNNEQFF.

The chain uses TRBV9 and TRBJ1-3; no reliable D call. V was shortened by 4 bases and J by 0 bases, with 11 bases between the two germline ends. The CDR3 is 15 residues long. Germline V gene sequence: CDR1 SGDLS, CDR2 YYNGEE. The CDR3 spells CASSPDGSSGNTIYF. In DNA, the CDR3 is TGTGCCAGCAGCCCAGACGGGAGCTCTGGAAACACCATATATTTT.

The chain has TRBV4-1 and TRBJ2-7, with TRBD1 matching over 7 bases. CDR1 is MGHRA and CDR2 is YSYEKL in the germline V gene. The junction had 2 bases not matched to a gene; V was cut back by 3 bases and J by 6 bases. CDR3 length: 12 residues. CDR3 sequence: CASSQTGLEQYF. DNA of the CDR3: TGCGCCAGCAGCCAGACAGGGCTCGAGCAGTACTTC.

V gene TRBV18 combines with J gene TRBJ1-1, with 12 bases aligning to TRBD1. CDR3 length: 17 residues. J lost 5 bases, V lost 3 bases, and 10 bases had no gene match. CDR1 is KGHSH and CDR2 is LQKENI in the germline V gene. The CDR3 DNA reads TGTGCCAGCTCACCGGCCTTACCGGGACAGGGGGCGACTGAAGCTTTCTTT. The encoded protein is CASSPALPGQGATEAFF.

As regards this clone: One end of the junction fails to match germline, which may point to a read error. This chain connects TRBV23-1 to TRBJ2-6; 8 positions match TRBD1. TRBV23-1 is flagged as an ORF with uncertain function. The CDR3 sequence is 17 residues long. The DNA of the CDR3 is TGCGCCAGCACTCAACACGACAGGGGCTCTGGGGCCAACGTCCTGACTTTC. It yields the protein CASTQHDRGSGANVLTF.

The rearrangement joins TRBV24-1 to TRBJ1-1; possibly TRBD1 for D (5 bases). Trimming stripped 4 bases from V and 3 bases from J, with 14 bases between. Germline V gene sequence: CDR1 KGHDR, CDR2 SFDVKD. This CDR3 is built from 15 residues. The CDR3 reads CATSDSEGWDTEAFF. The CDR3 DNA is TGTGCCACCAGTGACTCTGAGGGGTGGGACACTGAAGCTTTCTTT.

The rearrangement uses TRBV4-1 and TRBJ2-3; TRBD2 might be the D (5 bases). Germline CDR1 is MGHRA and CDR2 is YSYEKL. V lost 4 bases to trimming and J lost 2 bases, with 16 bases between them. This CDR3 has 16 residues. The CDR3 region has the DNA TGCGCCAGCAGCCCTCTCGTTATTAGCGACACAGATACGCAGTATTTT. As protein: CASSPLVISDTDTQYF.

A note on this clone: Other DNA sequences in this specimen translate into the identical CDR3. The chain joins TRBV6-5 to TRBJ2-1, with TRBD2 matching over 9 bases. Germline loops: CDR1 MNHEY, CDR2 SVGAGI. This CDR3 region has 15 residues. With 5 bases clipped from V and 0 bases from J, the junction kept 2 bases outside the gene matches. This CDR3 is CASSISGSSYNEQFF. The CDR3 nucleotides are TGTGCCAGCAGTATTAGCGGGAGCTCCTACAATGAGCAGTTCTTC.

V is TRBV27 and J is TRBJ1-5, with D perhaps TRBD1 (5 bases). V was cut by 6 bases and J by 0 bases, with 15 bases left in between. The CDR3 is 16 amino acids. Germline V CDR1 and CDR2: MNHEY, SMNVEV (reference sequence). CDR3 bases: TGTGCCAGCAGCTGGGACGGCCGGAATAGCAATCAGCCCCAGCATTTT. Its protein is CASSWDGRNSNQPQHF.

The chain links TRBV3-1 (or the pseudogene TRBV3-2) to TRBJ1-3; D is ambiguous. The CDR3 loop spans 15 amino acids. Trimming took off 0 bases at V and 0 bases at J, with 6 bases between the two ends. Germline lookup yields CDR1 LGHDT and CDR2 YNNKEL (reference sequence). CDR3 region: CASSQDWGSGNTIYF. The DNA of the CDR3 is TGTGCCAGCAGCCAAGATTGGGGCTCTGGAAACACCATATATTTT.

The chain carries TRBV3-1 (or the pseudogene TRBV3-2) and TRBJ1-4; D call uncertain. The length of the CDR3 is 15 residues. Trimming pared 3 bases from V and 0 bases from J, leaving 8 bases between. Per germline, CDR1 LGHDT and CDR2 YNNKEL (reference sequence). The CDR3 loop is CASSHGLATNEKLFF. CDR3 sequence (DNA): TGTGCCAGCAGCCATGGGCTAGCAACTAATGAAAAACTGTTTTTT.

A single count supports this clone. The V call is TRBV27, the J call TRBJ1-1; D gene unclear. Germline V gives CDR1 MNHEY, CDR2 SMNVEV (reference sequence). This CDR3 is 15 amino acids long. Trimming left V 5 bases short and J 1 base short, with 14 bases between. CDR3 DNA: TGTGCCAGCAGTCGCGGGGTCTGGGAGAACACTGAAGCTTTCTTT. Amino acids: CASSRGVWENTEAFF.

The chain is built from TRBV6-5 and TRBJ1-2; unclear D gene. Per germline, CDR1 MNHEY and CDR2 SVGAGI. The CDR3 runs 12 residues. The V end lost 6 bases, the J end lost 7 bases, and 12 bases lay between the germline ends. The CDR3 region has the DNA TGTGCCAGCAGCCCAGGTTCCTTTGGCTACACCTTC. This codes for CASSPGSFGYTF.

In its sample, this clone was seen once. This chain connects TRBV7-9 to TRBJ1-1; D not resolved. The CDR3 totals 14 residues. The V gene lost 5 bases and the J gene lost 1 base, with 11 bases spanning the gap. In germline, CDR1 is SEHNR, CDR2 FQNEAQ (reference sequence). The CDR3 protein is CASSPVRQNTEAFF. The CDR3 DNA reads TGTGCCAGCAGCCCGGTGCGGCAGAACACTGAAGCTTTCTTT. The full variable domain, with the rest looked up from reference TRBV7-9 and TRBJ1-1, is DTGVSQNPRHKITKRGQNVTFRCDPISEHNRLYWYRQTLGQGPEFLTYFQNEAQLEKSRLLSDRFSAERPKGSFSTLEIQRTEQGDSAMYLCASSPVRQNTEAFFGQGTRLTVV.

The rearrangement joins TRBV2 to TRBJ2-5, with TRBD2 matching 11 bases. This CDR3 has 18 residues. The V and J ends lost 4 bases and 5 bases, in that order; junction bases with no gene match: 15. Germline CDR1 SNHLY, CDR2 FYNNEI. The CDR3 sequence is CASSVGLAGGPSRETQYF. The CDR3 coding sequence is TGTGCCAGCAGTGTGGGGTTAGCGGGAGGGCCCTCCCGGGAGACCCAGTACTTC.

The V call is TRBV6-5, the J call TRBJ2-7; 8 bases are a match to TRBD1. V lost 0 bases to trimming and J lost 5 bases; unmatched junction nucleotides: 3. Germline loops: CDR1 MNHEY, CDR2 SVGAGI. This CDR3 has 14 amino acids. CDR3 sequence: CASSYSPGGDEQYF. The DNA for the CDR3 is TGTGCCAGCAGTTACTCTCCAGGGGGCGACGAGCAGTACTTC.

CDR3 DNA sequence: TGTGCCAGCAAAAGGACAGGGACCCACGAGCAGTACTTC. Translated: CASKRTGTHEQYF. This sequence joins TRBV27 and TRBJ2-7; TRBD1 matches 8 bases. The CDR3 is 13 residues long. Germline values: CDR1 MNHEY, CDR2 SMNVEV (reference sequence). V trimming: 7 bases; J trimming: 5 bases; junction bases outside the gene matches: 7.